This entry lists 9 T cell receptor beta chains sequenced from one sample in a study of Ad26.COV2.S vaccination and SARS-CoV-2 variants. Treatment reported: around 19 received Ad26.COV2.S at low or high dose, single or two shots; 5 received placebo; per-sample allocation not given. Day 63 after the first injection of vaccine or placebo was the sampling time. Sequencing used immunoSEQ multiplex PCR; TCRdb keeps in-frame clones, though not all of them. The sample holds roughly 460,000 clones, roughly nine tenths seen once. This specimen was peripheral blood, taken in a trial of Ad26.COV2.S vaccine versus placebo. All receptors derive from a person aged 18-60 years who received the Ad26.COV2.S COVID-19 vaccine or a placebo.

The gene calls are TRBV27 and TRBJ2-7; 9 bases line up with TRBD1. V was clipped by 4 bases and J by 0 bases; unmatched bases: 4. This CDR3 is 15 amino acids long. Germline CDR1 is MNHEY and CDR2 is SMNVEV (reference sequence). The CDR3 loop is CASSYRGPSSYEQYF. The CDR3 bases are TGTGCCAGCAGTTACAGGGGGCCGAGCTCCTACGAGCAGTACTTC.

This chain uses TRBV27 with TRBJ2-6; perhaps TRBD1 as D (6 bases). CDR3 length equals 17 residues. Germline loops: CDR1 MNHEY, CDR2 SMNVEV (reference sequence). V was clipped by 5 bases and J by 5 bases, with 19 bases between them. The CDR3 spells CASSLSTGTGRANVLTF. The CDR3 DNA sequence: TGTGCCAGCAGTCTCAGTACAGGGACGGGTCGGGCCAACGTCCTGACTTTC.

This chain connects TRBV27 to TRBJ2-7; 10 nucleotides match TRBD2. With 0 bases clipped from V and 6 bases from J, the junction kept 14 bases outside the gene matches. The germline CDR1 and CDR2 sequences are MNHEY and SMNVEV (reference sequence). CDR3 length: 18 amino acids. In DNA, the CDR3 is TGTGCCAGCAGTTTATCTTTAGCGGGAGGTGGAATGGTGGTCGAGCAGTACTTC. It codes for CASSLSLAGGGMVVEQYF.

This sequence joins TRBV28 and TRBJ1-6, with 8 bases fitting TRBD1. The CDR3 consists of 14 residues. Trimming cost V 2 bases and J 7 bases; bases outside gene matches: 1. Germline-derived CDR1 and CDR2 are MDHEN and SYDVKM. In DNA form, the CDR3 reads TGTGCCAGCAGTTTACGACAGGGGAATTCACCCCTCCACTTT. Translated: CASSLRQGNSPLHF.

The CDR3 sequence is CASSQYPDRASGVNYGYTF. The CDR3 DNA reads as TGTGCCAGCAGCCAATACCCCGACAGAGCAAGTGGCGTTAACTATGGCTACACCTTC. The genes are TRBV7-9 and TRBJ1-2; D may be TRBD1 (5 bases). This CDR3 is built from 19 residues. With 5 bases removed from V and 1 base from J, the gap between germline ends came to 26 bases. Germline-derived CDR1 and CDR2 are SEHNR and FQNEAQ (reference sequence).

This clone was seen a single time. CDR3 region: CAWSDGGKADTQYF. The CDR3 DNA is TGTGCCTGGAGTGATGGAGGGAAAGCAGATACGCAGTATTTT. The rearrangement joins TRBV30 to TRBJ2-3, with D maybe TRBD2 (6 bases). Germline V gives CDR1 GTSNPN, CDR2 SVGIG (reference sequence). This CDR3 is built from 14 residues. Deletions cut 1 base from V and 4 bases from J, with 12 bases between.

V usage is TRBV10-3 and J usage is TRBJ2-7; weak D call: TRBD2 (6 bases). Germline V gene data show CDR1 as ENHRY and CDR2 as SYGVKD. Trimming took off 2 bases at V and 3 bases at J, with 17 bases between the two ends. CDR3 length equals 16 residues. The CDR3 bases are TGTGCCATCAGTGAGCCGAACCGGGACTCCCACTACGAGCAGTACTTC. This codes for CAISEPNRDSHYEQYF.

The chain combines TRBV28 with TRBJ2-2; possible D gene TRBD1, 7 bases. V was pared by 6 bases and J by 7 bases, with 18 bases between. The CDR3 spans 15 residues. Germline lookup yields CDR1 MDHEN and CDR2 SYDVKM. CDR3 bases: TGTGCCAGCAGGGGGAATCGGAGGGGGCACGGGGAGCTGTTTTTT. Protein sequence: CASRGNRRGHGELFF.

The chain carries TRBV9 and TRBJ1-5, with D possibly being TRBD1 (6 bases). The CDR3 spans 16 residues. With 3 bases removed from V and 0 bases from J, the gap between germline ends came to 13 bases. Germline assignment: CDR1 SGDLS and CDR2 YYNGEE. The CDR3 sequence: CASSARQVDSNQPQHF. CDR3 in DNA: TGTGCCAGCAGCGCCCGACAGGTCGATAGCAATCAGCCCCAGCATTTT.